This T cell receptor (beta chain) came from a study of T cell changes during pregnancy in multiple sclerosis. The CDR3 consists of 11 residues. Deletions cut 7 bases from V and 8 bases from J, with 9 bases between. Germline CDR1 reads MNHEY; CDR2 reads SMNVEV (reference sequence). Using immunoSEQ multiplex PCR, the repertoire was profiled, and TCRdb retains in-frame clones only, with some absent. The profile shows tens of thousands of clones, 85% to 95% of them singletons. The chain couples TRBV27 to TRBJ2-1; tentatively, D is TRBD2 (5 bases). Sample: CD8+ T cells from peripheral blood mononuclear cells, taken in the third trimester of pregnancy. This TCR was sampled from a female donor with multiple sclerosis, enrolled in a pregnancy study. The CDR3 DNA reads TGTGCCAGCAAATCGGGGTATGAGCAGTTCTTC. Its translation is CASKSGYEQFF.